The clone carrying this TCR beta chain was seen a handful of times. Its antigen is as yet unknown. The source of the sample is a study of beta chain features in type 1 diabetes. Across the whole study: Sorted cells, approximately 100,000,000 in number, were examined across all samples.

Since all of the isolated RNA was reverse transcribed, expressed TCRB transcripts were what got sequenced. Method: immunoSEQ multiplex PCR; TCRdb's copy keeps in-frame clones and lacks some. The data hold 500,000 to 800,000 clones, with around 11% observed a single time. The CDR3 runs to 16 residues. Germline CDR1 SQVTM, CDR2 ANQGSEA. With 4 bases clipped from V and 4 bases from J, the junction kept 12 bases outside the gene matches. Study-level points and caveats: The naive, central memory and Treg TCRB repertoires looked more alike in patients than they did in healthy donors. TCRB CDR3s from Type 1 diabetes patients were moderately but significantly shorter in all four CD4+ subsets.

This sequence was found in a man aged 30-40 years with type 1 diabetes. Sample: naive CD4+ T cells from blood. This chain joins TRBV29-1 and TRBJ2-3; TRBD2 aligns across 9 bases. The CDR3 loop is CSVGGPAGGVADTQYF. DNA for the CDR3: TGCAGCGTTGGAGGACCTGCGGGGGGGGTGGCAGATACGCAGTATTTT.